These T cell receptor beta chains were read from a single sample in a study of blood T cells in healthy people across ages. Each CDR3 protein is one row after TCRdb ran MiXCR on the 5' RACE reads. The table has approximately 820,000 distinct CDR3 sequences, around 42% seen once. Material: blood. These receptors were taken from a man in his 60s in good health. Each CDR3 is given with its conserved first and last residue. The order of the fields is V gene, D gene, J gene, clone size, CDR3 DNA, CDR3 protein. D genes are given only for firm matches. The size entry is marked missing in some rows and otherwise reads once, few, many or a size class.

TRBV12-3/TRBV12-4	.	TRBJ1-5	few	TGTGCCAGCACCCCCAGGGCAGGCCCCGATCAGCCCCAGCATTTT	CASTPRAGPDQPQHF
TRBV12-3/TRBV12-4	TRBD1	TRBJ2-7	once	TGTGCCAGCAGCTTAGGTCTTGGGGACAGGTCCTACGAGCAGTACTTC	CASSLGLGDRSYEQYF
TRBV9	.	TRBJ2-1	.	TGTGCCAGCAGCCCTCGGACTTCCTACAATGAGCAGTTCTTC	CASSPRTSYNEQFF
TRBV5-1	.	TRBJ2-3	.	TGCGCCAGCAGCCCTACAGTGACAGATACGCAGTATTTT	CASSPTVTDTQYF
TRBV28	.	TRBJ2-5	.	TGTGCCAGCTGTTCGACAGCCTTAGGGACCCAGTACTTC	CASCSTALGTQYF
TRBV7-9	TRBD1	TRBJ2-7	.	TGTGCCAGCGAAGGGGACAGGAGGTACGAGCAGTACTTC	CASEGDRRYEQYF
TRBV7-2	.	TRBJ1-2	.	TGTGCCAGCAGCGCAACGTCCCTTGGCTACACCTTC	CASSATSLGYTF
TRBV13	TRBD1	TRBJ2-5	.	TGTGCCAGCAGCTACGCAGGGGGTTCAGAGACCCAGTACTTC	CASSYAGGSETQYF
TRBV5-1	TRBD1	TRBJ1-5	.	TGCGCCAGCAGCTTGGGCGGGACAGATCAGCCCCAGCATTTT	CASSLGGTDQPQHF
TRBV7-9	.	TRBJ2-6	many	TGTGCCAGCAGCTTAACCGGGGCCAACGTCCTGACTTTC	CASSLTGANVLTF
TRBV7-8	.	TRBJ2-1	few	TGTGCCAGCAGCTTAGGGGCGGGTTGGAATGAGCAGTTCTTC	CASSLGAGWNEQFF
TRBV15	.	TRBJ1-5	once	TGTGCCACCAGCAGAGATTTCAGAGAGCAGCCCCAGCATTTT	CATSRDFREQPQHF
TRBV6-6	.	TRBJ1-2	.	TGTGCCAGCAGGGACTCAGGTGGGGGCTATGGCTACACCTTC	CASRDSGGGYGYTF
TRBV28	.	TRBJ2-7	.	TGTGCCAGCACCTCGGGTTCCGACGAGCAGTACTTC	CASTSGSDEQYF
TRBV24-1	TRBD1	TRBJ1-1	.	TGTGCCACCAGTGATTTATTCACGGACAGGGCCTTGTACACTGAAGCTTTCTTT	CATSDLFTDRALYTEAFF
TRBV11-1	.	TRBJ2-1	few	TGTGCCAGCAGCTTTGAGATGGGGGAGCAGTTCTTC	CASSFEMGEQFF
TRBV5-6	TRBD2	TRBJ2-1	.	TGTGCCAGCAGCTTGGAGGGGAGGTTAGCGGGGGCTTCCTACAATGAGCAGTTCTTC	CASSLEGRLAGASYNEQFF
TRBV20-1	TRBD2	TRBJ2-5	.	TGCAGTGCTAGAGATAACCAGCGGGGGTCCACGGGGTTAGAGACCCAGTACTTC	CSARDNQRGSTGLETQYF
TRBV10-3	.	TRBJ2-3	many	TGTGCCATCAGTGAGGCTGGCACAGATACGCAGTATTTT	CAISEAGTDTQYF
TRBV5-1	.	TRBJ2-3	.	TGCGCCAGCAGCTTGGAACTCCCAAGGCAGTATTTT	CASSLELPRQYF
TRBV7-2	TRBD2	TRBJ2-5	.	TGTGCCAGCAGCTTAGCGCTGACTAGCGGGGGGGCTGAGACCCAGTACTTC	CASSLALTSGGAETQYF
TRBV5-1	.	TRBJ1-4	.	TGCGCCAGCAAAGAGACAGCAACTAATGAAAAACTGTTTTTT	CASKETATNEKLFF
TRBV20-1	TRBD1	TRBJ2-2	few	TGCAGTGCTAGGGGACAGGGGGCCACCGGGGAGCTGTTTTTT	CSARGQGATGELFF
TRBV5-1	.	TRBJ1-1	.	TGCGCCAGCAGAACGGGGTGGGACACTGAAGCTTTCTTT	CASRTGWDTEAFF
TRBV27	TRBD2	TRBJ2-1	few	TGTGCCAGCAGTATCGGGACTAGCGGGGGGTACAATGAGCAGTTCTTC	CASSIGTSGGYNEQFF
TRBV7-6	.	TRBJ2-1	few	TGTGCCAGCAGCTTTTCCCAGGGAAGCTCCTACAATGAGCAGTTCTTC	CASSFSQGSSYNEQFF
TRBV4-3	.	TRBJ1-4	.	TGCGCCAGCAGCCAAGATGGACAGGAAAAACTGTTTTTT	CASSQDGQEKLFF
TRBV4-1	.	TRBJ1-1	.	TGCGCCAGCAGCCAGCCGACCGGTCAGAACACTGAAGCTTTCTTT	CASSQPTGQNTEAFF
TRBV7-2	.	TRBJ2-3	.	TGTGCCAGCAGCCCGGTCGGGGATACGCAGTATTTT	CASSPVGDTQYF
TRBV6-2/TRBV6-3	.	TRBJ2-7	few	TGTGCCAGCAGTCGAACCGGGCCTTCCTACGAGCAGTACTTC	CASSRTGPSYEQYF
TRBV7-2	TRBD1	TRBJ1-2	.	TGTGCCAGCAGCTTAGAAGGGACAGGATACGGCTACACCTTC	CASSLEGTGYGYTF
TRBV24-1	.	TRBJ2-4	many	TGTGCCACCAGTCCTGCAGGTTCAGTAAAAAACATTCAGTACTTC	CATSPAGSVKNIQYF
TRBV28	TRBD1	TRBJ2-7	few	TGTGCCACCACGGAGAGACCCGGGACAGGGAAATACGAGCAGTACTTC	CATTERPGTGKYEQYF
TRBV9	.	TRBJ2-7	.	TGTGCCAGCAGCGTATCCGAGGGGGGGTACTACGAGCAGTACTTC	CASSVSEGGYYEQYF
TRBV6-5	.	TRBJ1-1	many	TGTGCCAGCCAAAAGTTTGGTGAAGCTTTCTTT	CASQKFGEAFF
TRBV7-2	.	TRBJ1-6	few	TGTGCCAGCAGCTCAACTCGGACCCGAAGTAGGTCACCCCTCCACTTT	CASSSTRTRSRSPLHF
TRBV6-6	.	TRBJ2-5	.	TGTGCCAGCGGCGGCGACACCGGGCGGGAGACCCAGTACTTC	CASGGDTGRETQYF
TRBV7-9	TRBD1	TRBJ2-5	few	TGTGCCAGCAGCTCCACCGGGGACAGGGACTGGACCCAGTACTTC	CASSSTGDRDWTQYF
TRBV12-3/TRBV12-4	TRBD1	TRBJ1-2	.	TGTGCCAGCAGAGGGACAGTGAACTATGGCTACACCTTC	CASRGTVNYGYTF
TRBV5-5	.	TRBJ1-2	.	TGTGCCAGCAGCTTGAACGGGAGAGGCTACACCTTC	CASSLNGRGYTF
TRBV29-1	TRBD1	TRBJ1-1	.	TGCAGCGTTGAAAATCAAGGGGGCTACACTGAAGCTTTCTTT	CSVENQGGYTEAFF
TRBV7-2	.	TRBJ1-6	few	TGTGCCAGCAGGTTTACAGGGAGCTCCTATAATTCACCCCTCCACTTT	CASRFTGSSYNSPLHF
TRBV3-1	.	TRBJ1-1	.	TGTGCCAGCAGCCAAGATCCCCCTTTGCGAGAAGCTTTCTTT	CASSQDPPLREAFF
TRBV6-5	.	TRBJ1-3	.	TGTGCCAGCAGTTATCGCGGGGGGGCAGCTGGAAACACCATATATTTT	CASSYRGGAAGNTIYF
TRBV3-1	.	TRBJ2-1	few	TGTGCCAGCAGCCAAGATAGGGGGGCTGAGCAGTTCTTC	CASSQDRGAEQFF
TRBV12-3/TRBV12-4	TRBD1	TRBJ1-1	.	TGTGCCAGCATCTCACAGGGGATCCGCACTGAAGCTTTCTTT	CASISQGIRTEAFF
TRBV5-5	TRBD2	TRBJ2-1	few	TGTGCCAGCAGCGTGACTAGCGGGGGGATCTACAATGAGCAGTTCTTC	CASSVTSGGIYNEQFF
TRBV10-2	.	TRBJ2-3	few	TGCGCCAGCAAGGATCAGCGGGGCACAGATACGCAGTATTTT	CASKDQRGTDTQYF
TRBV30	TRBD2	TRBJ2-1	.	TGTGCCTGGAGGACCGGGACTAGCGGATACAATGAGCAGTTCTTC	CAWRTGTSGYNEQFF
TRBV7-2	TRBD1	TRBJ2-4	.	TGTGCCAGCAGCCTTATACAGGGGGCGAAAAACATTCAGTACTTC	CASSLIQGAKNIQYF
TRBV13	TRBD1	TRBJ1-2	.	TGTGCCAGCAGCTTAGGGACAGGGGGAGGTCGGGACTATGGCTACACCTTC	CASSLGTGGGRDYGYTF
TRBV20-1	TRBD2	TRBJ2-4	.	TGCAGTGCAGTAAGGACTAGCGGGGGTCACAAAAACATTCAGTACTTC	CSAVRTSGGHKNIQYF
TRBV27	.	TRBJ1-5	.	TGTGCCAGCAGTTTATTCGAGGCGAAGGGGAGTCAGCCCCAGCATTTT	CASSLFEAKGSQPQHF
TRBV6-2/TRBV6-3	.	TRBJ2-5	few	TGTGCCAGCAGAAGGACCACACTTCAAGAGACCCAGTACTTC	CASRRTTLQETQYF
TRBV6-2/TRBV6-3	TRBD1	TRBJ2-5	.	TGTGCCAGCAGTCACGACAGGGGGCTGTTTCGAGAGACCCAGTACTTC	CASSHDRGLFRETQYF
TRBV4-3	.	TRBJ1-5	many	TGCGCCAGCAGCCAGGGTCGCAATCAGCCCCAGCATTTT	CASSQGRNQPQHF
TRBV6-6	TRBD1	TRBJ1-6	.	TGTGCCAGCAGTGACAGGGGGCGCAATAATTCACCCCTCCACTTT	CASSDRGRNNSPLHF
TRBV20-1	.	TRBJ2-3	.	TGCAGTGCTAGTCTCGGCACAGATACGCAGTATTTT	CSASLGTDTQYF
TRBV5-1	TRBD1	TRBJ2-7	.	TGCGCCAGCAGCCCGGGGACAGGGGGATCCTCCTACGAGCAGTACTTC	CASSPGTGGSSYEQYF